Each of the 15 T cell receptor beta chains below was sequenced from the same sample in a study of low-dose radiotherapy and immunotherapy resistance in tumors (dated by TCRdb to the early 2020s). Instrument on record: Illumina HiSeq 2500. To make first-strand cDNA, Superscript III was used along with a set of TRAV- and TRBV-specific primers so that both the TCRalpha and TCRbeta chains were covered. TCRs were amplified for 15 to 20 PCR cycles with Phusion, using a constant-region primer paired with the adapter attached to the V primers. The public reads were reanalyzed by TCRdb: fastp trimming at Q25, MiXCR alignment, in-frame beta chains only. One record per CDR3 amino acid sequence lists the most common genes and DNA. The sample table contains some 100,000 distinct CDR3 sequences; only one count was recorded for 20% to 25% of them. Roughly 13% of the sample is held by the ten biggest clonotypes.

The time point tag for this specimen amounts to: after trial treatment. According to the study, the label for this sample's treatment or condition signals: LDRT plus nivolumab, ipilimumab, low-dose cyclophosphamide and aspirin (RACIN trial). Sequenced here: PBMCs, sampled after low-dose radiotherapy plus immunotherapy. The receptor set was obtained from a female donor with ovarian cancer.

In this sample, this clonotype turned up many times. The chain joins TRBV20-1 to TRBJ1-2, with 7 bases lining up with TRBD1. Germline assignment: CDR1 DFQATT and CDR2 SNEGSKA (reference sequence). The CDR3 has 15 amino acids. J gave up 5 bases and V 4 bases, and 13 bases lay outside the gene matches. CDR3: CSATQGEILLYGYTF. CDR3 in DNA: TGCAGTGCTACCCAGGGGGAGATCCTCCTTTATGGCTACACCTTC.

This clonotype was found many times. V usage is TRBV6-2 or TRBV6-3 and J usage is TRBJ1-5, with D maybe TRBD1 (6 bases). This CDR3 spans 13 amino acids. With 2 bases removed from V and 7 bases from J, the gap between germline ends came to 9 bases. Germline lookup yields CDR1 MNHEY and CDR2 SVGEGT. DNA for the CDR3: TGTGCCAGCAGTTACGCAGGGGACCAGCCCCAGCATTTT. This gives the protein CASSYAGDQPQHF.

This clonotype was seen ten or more times. The chain has TRBV5-1 and TRBJ2-3, with no clear D. The CDR3 spans 15 residues. Germline V gene sequence: CDR1 SGHRS, CDR2 YFSETQ. V was cut by 5 bases and J by 3 bases, with 16 bases left in between. CDR3 protein: CASRDDRWVTDTQYF. The CDR3 DNA reads as TGCGCCAGCAGGGACGACCGATGGGTAACAGATACGCAGTATTTT.

This chain connects TRBV12-3 or TRBV12-4 to TRBJ2-1; D remains ambiguous. The germline V and J ends were trimmed by 6 bases and 5 bases, with 14 bases remaining between them. The CDR3 is made up of 14 amino acids. The CDR3 bases are TGTGCCAGCAGCGTCAAGCTAGAGAACAATGAGCAGTTCTTC. Its protein product is CASSVKLENNEQFF.

Note on this clonotype: This may stem from a read error, because a much larger clone lies one nucleotide away. The chain joins TRBV20-1 to TRBJ1-1; D gene ambiguous. The CDR3 spans 11 residues. The ends were cut back, 6 bases at V and 6 bases at J, with 11 bases in the middle. Germline CDR1 reads DFQATT; CDR2 reads SNEGSKA (reference sequence). The DNA of the CDR3 is TGCAGTGCCCCCCTGTATGCTGAAGCTTTCTTT. It translates to CSAPLYAEAFF.

This clonotype came up many times. The rearrangement links TRBV29-1 to TRBJ2-3, with 9 bases identical to TRBD1. The germline CDR1 and CDR2 sequences are SQVTM and ANQGSEA. V shed 1 base, J shed 3 bases, and the junction held 5 bases outside the gene matches. This CDR3 comprises 15 residues. This CDR3 reads CSVEAGTGWTDTQYF. In DNA, the CDR3 is TGCAGCGTTGAAGCCGGGACAGGGTGGACAGATACGCAGTATTTT.

A single count supports this clonotype. This may be a read error: a much more frequent sequence differs by one nucleotide. The rearrangement links TRBV20-1 to TRBJ2-3, with D possibly TRBD2 on 6 matching bases. Looked up from germline, CDR1 is DFQATT and CDR2 is SNEGSKA (reference sequence). CDR3 size: 13 residues. The CDR3 coding sequence is TGCAGTGCCCTGACTAGTAGCACAGGTACGCAGTATTTT. It encodes CSALTSSTGTQYF.

The sample holds many counts of this clonotype. The chain uses TRBV7-9 and TRBJ1-2; D possibly corresponds to TRBD1 (5 bases). V was shortened by 5 bases and J by 4 bases, with 20 bases between the two germline ends. Germline lookup yields CDR1 SEHNR and CDR2 FQNEAQ (reference sequence). The CDR3 is 16 residues long. Here the CDR3 DNA reads TGTGCCAGCAGCCTAGGACGGGGCGAACAGGCCTATGGCTACACCTTC. This codes for CASSLGRGEQAYGYTF.

This rearrangement joins TRBV2 to TRBJ2-7, with D perhaps matching TRBD2 (5 bases). V gave up 5 bases and J gave up 6 bases, with 11 bases separating them. Germline CDR1 and CDR2: SNHLY and FYNNEI. The CDR3 is made up of 12 amino acids. The CDR3 DNA follows: TGTGCCAGCAGTCCTAAGAGCGGCGAGCAGTACTTC. It encodes CASSPKSGEQYF.

This clonotype occurred many times. This chain joins TRBV20-1 and TRBJ1-5; D may be TRBD1 (6 bases). The CDR3 consists of 14 residues. Germline loops: CDR1 DFQATT, CDR2 SNEGSKA (reference sequence). The V gene lost 4 bases and the J gene lost 2 bases, with 12 bases spanning the gap. Here the CDR3 DNA reads TGCAGTGCTACGGACAGTAGCCGCAATCAGCCCCAGCATTTT. Protein: CSATDSSRNQPQHF.

This clonotype was found many times. The chain combines TRBV6-2 or TRBV6-3 with TRBJ2-4; D unclear. CDR3 length: 14 amino acids. The V gene's germline CDR1 is MNHEY and CDR2 SVGEGT. Trimming took off 6 bases at V and 0 bases at J, with 9 bases between the two ends. In DNA, the CDR3 is TGTGCCAGCAGCGACGCTTTAGCCAAAAACATTCAGTACTTC. Translated, it gives CASSDALAKNIQYF.

On this clonotype itself: With a far larger clone one base away, a read error is the likely cause. The rearrangement uses TRBV3-1 and TRBJ2-3, with TRBD2 matching over 8 bases. Germline CDR1 LGHDT, CDR2 YNNKEL (reference sequence). The ends lost 4 bases at V and 3 bases at J; junction bases unmatched: 6. The CDR3 runs 15 residues. For the CDR3, the DNA is TGTGCCAGCAGCCCGGGAATAGCGGGGACAGATACGCAGTATTTT. Encoded protein: CASSPGIAGTDTQYF.

This clonotype was counted at least ten times. The chain employs TRBV6-2 or TRBV6-3 and TRBJ2-7; 11 bases are shared with TRBD2. V lost 5 bases to trimming and J lost 2 bases; unmatched junction nucleotides: 11. The germline CDR1 and CDR2 sequences are MNHEY and SVGEGT. The CDR3 extends over 17 amino acids. CDR3 loop: CASSGGHSGLAAYEQYF. The CDR3 region has the DNA TGTGCCAGCAGTGGGGGCCACTCGGGACTAGCGGCCTACGAGCAGTACTTC.

This clonotype was picked up many times. The chain joins TRBV27 to TRBJ2-1; 12 positions agree with TRBD2. V trimming: 6 bases; J trimming: 6 bases; junction bases outside the gene matches: 9. The CDR3 is 16 residues long. CDR1 and CDR2 (germline): MNHEY, SMNVEV (reference sequence). The CDR3 bases are TGTGCCAGCAGCCTTAGACTAGCGGGAGCAACCAATGAGCAGTTCTTC. Residues: CASSLRLAGATNEQFF.

This chain connects TRBV29-1 to TRBJ2-4; a weak D match, TRBD1 (6 bases). V was trimmed by 4 bases and J by 0 bases, leaving 10 bases between them. Germline CDR1 SQVTM, CDR2 ANQGSEA. This CDR3 is 14 amino acids long. The CDR3 protein is CSVAPGVAKNIQYF. The CDR3 DNA is TGCAGCGTTGCACCAGGGGTAGCCAAAAACATTCAGTACTTC. Looking up the rest from reference TRBV29-1 and TRBJ2-4 gives the full variable domain: SAVISQKPSRDICQRGTSLTIQCQVDSQVTMMFWYRQQPGQSLTLIATANQGSEATYESGFVIDKFPISRPNLTFSTLTVSNMSPEDSSIYLCSVAPGVAKNIQYFGAGTRLSVL.